This TCR beta chain was obtained from a study of brain metastases from non-small cell lung cancer. On this clone itself: Its matching antigen is unknown.

Study observations and caveats: Expanded T-cell clones appeared in around 64% of brain metastases over primaries. Compared with primary tumors, brain metastases showed less T-cell infiltration.

Libraries were prepared by immunoSEQ multiplex PCR; TCRdb keeps only in-frame clonotypes and omits some of them. In the table there are some 4,500 clones, about 88% of which are singletons. Sample: tissue from a brain metastasis. This clonotype originated in a donor at least 40 years old with non-small cell lung cancer.

The CDR3 region has the DNA TGTGCCTGGAGTCCCCAGGATGAAAAACTGTTTTTT. This gives the protein CAWSPQDEKLFF. The chain has TRBV30 and TRBJ1-4, with D unresolved. The germline CDR1 and CDR2 sequences are GTSNPN and SVGIG (reference sequence). V lost 2 bases to trimming and J lost 6 bases, with 7 bases between them. There are 12 residues in the CDR3.